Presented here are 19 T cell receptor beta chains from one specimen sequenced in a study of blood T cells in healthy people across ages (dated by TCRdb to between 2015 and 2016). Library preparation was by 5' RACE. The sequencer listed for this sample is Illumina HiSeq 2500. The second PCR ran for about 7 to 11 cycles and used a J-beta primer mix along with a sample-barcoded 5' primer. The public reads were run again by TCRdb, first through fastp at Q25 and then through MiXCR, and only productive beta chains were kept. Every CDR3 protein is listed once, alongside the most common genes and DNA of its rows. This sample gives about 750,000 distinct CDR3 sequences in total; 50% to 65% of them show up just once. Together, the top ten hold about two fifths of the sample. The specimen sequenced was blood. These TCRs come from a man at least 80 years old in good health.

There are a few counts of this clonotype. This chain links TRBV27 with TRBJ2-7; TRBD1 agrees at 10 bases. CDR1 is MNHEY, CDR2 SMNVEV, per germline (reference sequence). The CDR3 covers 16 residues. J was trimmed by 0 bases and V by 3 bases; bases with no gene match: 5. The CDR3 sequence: CASSFLRQGASYEQYF. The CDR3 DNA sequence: TGTGCCAGCAGTTTCCTCAGACAGGGGGCCTCCTACGAGCAGTACTTC.

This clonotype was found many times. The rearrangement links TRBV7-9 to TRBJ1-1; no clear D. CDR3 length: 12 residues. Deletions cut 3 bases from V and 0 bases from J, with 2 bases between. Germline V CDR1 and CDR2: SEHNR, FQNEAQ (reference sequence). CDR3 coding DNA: TGTGCCAGCAGCTTGATGAACACTGAAGCTTTCTTT. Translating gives CASSLMNTEAFF.

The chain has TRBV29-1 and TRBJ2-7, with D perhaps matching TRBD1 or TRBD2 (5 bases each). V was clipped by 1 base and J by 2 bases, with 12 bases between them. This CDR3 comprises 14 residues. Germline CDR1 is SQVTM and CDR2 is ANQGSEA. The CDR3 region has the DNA TGCAGCGTTGAAGGGGCCGGGGCGACCTACGAGCAGTACTTC. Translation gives CSVEGAGATYEQYF.

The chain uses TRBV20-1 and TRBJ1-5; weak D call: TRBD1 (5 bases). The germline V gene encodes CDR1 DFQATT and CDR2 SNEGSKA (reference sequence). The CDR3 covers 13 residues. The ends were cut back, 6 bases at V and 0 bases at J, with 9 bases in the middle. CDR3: CSATTGSNQPQHF. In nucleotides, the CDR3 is TGCAGTGCCACAACAGGTAGCAATCAGCCCCAGCATTTT.

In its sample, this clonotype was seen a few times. This chain's CDR3 is CASSGQATSTDTQYF. In nucleotides, the CDR3 is TGTGCCAGCAGTGGACAGGCAACTAGCACAGATACGCAGTATTTT. V is TRBV2 and J is TRBJ2-3, with a possible D match to TRBD1 (6 bases). V dropped 4 bases and J dropped 0 bases, with 11 bases sitting between them. Germline V gives CDR1 SNHLY, CDR2 FYNNEI. The CDR3 is 15 amino acids.

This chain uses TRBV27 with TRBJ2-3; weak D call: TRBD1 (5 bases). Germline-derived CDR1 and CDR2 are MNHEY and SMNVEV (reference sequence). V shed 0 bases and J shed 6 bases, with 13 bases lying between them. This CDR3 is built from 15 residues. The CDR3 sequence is CASSLSQTSGDTQYF. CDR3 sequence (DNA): TGTGCCAGCAGTTTATCACAGACCTCAGGGGATACGCAGTATTTT.

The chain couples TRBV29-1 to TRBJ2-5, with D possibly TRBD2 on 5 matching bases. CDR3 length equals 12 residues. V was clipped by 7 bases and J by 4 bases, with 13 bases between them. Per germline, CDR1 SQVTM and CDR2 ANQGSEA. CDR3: CSASPAGETQYF. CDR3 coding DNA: TGCAGCGCCTCTCCGGCGGGAGAGACCCAGTACTTC. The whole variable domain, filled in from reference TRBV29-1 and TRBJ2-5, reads SAVISQKPSRDICQRGTSLTIQCQVDSQVTMMFWYRQQPGQSLTLIATANQGSEATYESGFVIDKFPISRPNLTFSTLTVSNMSPEDSSIYLCSASPAGETQYFGPGTRLLVL.

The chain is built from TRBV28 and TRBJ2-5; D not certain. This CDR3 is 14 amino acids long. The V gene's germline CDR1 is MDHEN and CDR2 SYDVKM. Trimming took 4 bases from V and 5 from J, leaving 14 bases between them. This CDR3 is CASSSQREVETQYF. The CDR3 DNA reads TGTGCCAGCAGTTCCCAAAGAGAGGTGGAGACCCAGTACTTC. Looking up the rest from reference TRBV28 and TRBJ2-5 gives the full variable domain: DVKVTQSSRYLVKRTGEKVFLECVQDMDHENMFWYRQDPGLGLRLIYFSYDVKMKEKGDIPEGYSVSREKKERFSLILESASTNQTSMYLCASSSQREVETQYFGPGTRLLVL.

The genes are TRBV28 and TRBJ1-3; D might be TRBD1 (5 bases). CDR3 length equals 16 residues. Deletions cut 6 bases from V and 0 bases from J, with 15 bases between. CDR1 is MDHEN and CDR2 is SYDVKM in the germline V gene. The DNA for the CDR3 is TGTGCCAGCAGACTCTATGACAGTAGCTCTGGAAACACCATATATTTT. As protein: CASRLYDSSSGNTIYF.

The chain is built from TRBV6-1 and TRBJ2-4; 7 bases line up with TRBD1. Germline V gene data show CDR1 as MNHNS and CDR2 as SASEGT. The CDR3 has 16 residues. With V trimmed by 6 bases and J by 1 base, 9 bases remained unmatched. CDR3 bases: TGTGCCAGCAGAGATCTCGGACAGGAGGCCAAAAACATTCAGTACTTC. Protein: CASRDLGQEAKNIQYF.

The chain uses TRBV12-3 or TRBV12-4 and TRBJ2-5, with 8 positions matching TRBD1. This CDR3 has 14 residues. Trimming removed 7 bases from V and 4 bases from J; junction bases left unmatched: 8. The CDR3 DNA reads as TGTGCCAGCACCCGGACAGGGATGGCAGAGACCCAGTACTTC. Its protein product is CASTRTGMAETQYF.

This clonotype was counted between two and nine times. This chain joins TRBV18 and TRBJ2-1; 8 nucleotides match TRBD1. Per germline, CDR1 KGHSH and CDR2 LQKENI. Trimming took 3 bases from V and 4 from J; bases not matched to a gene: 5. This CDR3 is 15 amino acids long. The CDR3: CASSPPGQVYNEQFF. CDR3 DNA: TGTGCCAGCTCACCCCCGGGACAGGTTTACAATGAGCAGTTCTTC.

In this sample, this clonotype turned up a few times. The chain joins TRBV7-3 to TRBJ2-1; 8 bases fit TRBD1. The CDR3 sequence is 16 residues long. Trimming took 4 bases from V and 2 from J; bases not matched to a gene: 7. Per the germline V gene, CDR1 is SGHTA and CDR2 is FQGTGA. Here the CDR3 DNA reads TGTGCCAGCAGCTCCCGGACAGGGATGACCTACAATGAGCAGTTCTTC. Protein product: CASSSRTGMTYNEQFF.

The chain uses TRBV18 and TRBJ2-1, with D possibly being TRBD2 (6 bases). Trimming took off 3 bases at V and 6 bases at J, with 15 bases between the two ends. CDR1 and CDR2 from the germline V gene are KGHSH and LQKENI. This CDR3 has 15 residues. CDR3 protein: CASSPAGTPGNEQFF. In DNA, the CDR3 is TGTGCCAGCTCACCTGCCGGGACTCCGGGCAATGAGCAGTTCTTC.

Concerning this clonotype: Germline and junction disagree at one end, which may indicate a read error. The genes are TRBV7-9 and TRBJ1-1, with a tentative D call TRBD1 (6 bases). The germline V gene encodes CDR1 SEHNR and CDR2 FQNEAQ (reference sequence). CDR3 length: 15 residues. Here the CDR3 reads CASSLKQGLKTEAFF. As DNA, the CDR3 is TGTGCCAGCAGCTTGAAGCAGGGGCTGAAGACTGAAGCTTTCTTT. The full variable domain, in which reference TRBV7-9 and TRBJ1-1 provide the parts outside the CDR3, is DTGVSQNPRHKITKRGQNVTFRCDPISEHNRLYWYRQTLGQGPEFLTYFQNEAQLEKSRLLSDRFSAERPKGSFSTLEIQRTEQGDSAMYLCASSLKQGLKTEAFFGQGTRLTVV.

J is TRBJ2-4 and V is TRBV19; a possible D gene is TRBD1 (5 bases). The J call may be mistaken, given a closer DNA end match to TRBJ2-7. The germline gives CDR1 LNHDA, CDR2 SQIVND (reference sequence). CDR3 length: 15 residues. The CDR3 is CASSIGRGAGYEQYF. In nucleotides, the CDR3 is TGTGCCAGTAGTATTGGTAGGGGTGCTGGGTACGAGCAGTACTTC.

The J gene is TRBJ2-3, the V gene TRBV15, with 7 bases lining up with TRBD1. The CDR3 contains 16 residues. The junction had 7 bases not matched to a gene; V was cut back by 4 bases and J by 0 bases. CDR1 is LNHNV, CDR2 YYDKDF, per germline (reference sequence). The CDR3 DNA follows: TGTGCCACCAGCACAAGACAGGGCCCTAGCACAGATACGCAGTATTTT. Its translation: CATSTRQGPSTDTQYF. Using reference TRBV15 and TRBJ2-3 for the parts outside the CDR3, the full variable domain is DAMVIQNPRYQVTQFGKPVTLSCSQTLNHNVMYWYQQKSSQAPKLLFHYYDKDFNNEADTPDNFQSRRPNTSFCFLDIRSPGLGDTAMYLCATSTRQGPSTDTQYFGPGTRLTVL.

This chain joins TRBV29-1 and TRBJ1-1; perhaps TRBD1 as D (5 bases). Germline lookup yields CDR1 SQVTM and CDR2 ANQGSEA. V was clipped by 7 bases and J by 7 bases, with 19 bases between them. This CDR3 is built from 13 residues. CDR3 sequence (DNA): TGCAGCGGCCGACAGTCAACGGCGGGTGAAGCTTTCTTT. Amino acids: CSGRQSTAGEAFF.

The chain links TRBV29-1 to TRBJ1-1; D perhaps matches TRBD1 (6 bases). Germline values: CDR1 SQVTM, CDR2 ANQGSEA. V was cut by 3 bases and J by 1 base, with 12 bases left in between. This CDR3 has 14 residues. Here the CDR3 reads CSVDRGGQNTEAFF. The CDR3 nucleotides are TGCAGCGTTGACAGGGGTGGGCAGAACACTGAAGCTTTCTTT.